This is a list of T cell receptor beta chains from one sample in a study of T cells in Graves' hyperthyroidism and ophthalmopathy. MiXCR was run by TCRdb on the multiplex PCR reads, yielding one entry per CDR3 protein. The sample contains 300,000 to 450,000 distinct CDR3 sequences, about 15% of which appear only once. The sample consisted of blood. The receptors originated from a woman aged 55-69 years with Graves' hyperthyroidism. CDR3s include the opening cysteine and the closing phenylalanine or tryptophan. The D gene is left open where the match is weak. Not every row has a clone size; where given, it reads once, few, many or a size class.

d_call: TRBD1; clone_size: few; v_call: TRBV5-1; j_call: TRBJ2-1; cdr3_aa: CASSPGTGVNEQFF; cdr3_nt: TGCGCCAGCAGCCCCGGGACAGGGGTGAATGAGCAGTTCTTC
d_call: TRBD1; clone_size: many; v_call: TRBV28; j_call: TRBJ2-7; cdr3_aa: CASSEGTGRSYEQYF; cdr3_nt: TGTGCCAGCAGCGAAGGGACAGGCCGCTCCTACGAGCAGTACTTC
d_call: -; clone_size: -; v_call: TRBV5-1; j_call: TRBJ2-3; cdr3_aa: CASNSRGVADTQYF; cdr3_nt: TGCGCCAGCAACTCCCGGGGAGTTGCAGATACGCAGTATTTT
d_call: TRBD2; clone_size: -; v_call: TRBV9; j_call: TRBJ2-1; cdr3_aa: CASSVGAGGSREQFF; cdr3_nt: TGTGCCAGCAGCGTAGGAGCGGGAGGTAGTCGGGAGCAGTTCTTC
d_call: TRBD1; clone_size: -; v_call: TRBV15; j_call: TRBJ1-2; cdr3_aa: CATSRTGGDGYTF; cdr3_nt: TGTGCCACCAGCAGAACAGGGGGCGATGGCTACACCTTC
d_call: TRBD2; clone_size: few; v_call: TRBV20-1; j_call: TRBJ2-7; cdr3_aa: CSARSTSAFYEQYF; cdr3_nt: TGCAGTGCTAGATCGACTAGCGCCTTCTACGAGCAGTACTTC
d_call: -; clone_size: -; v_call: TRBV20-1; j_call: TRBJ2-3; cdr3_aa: CSARDSYSDTQYF; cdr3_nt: TGCAGTGCTAGGGATTCATATAGTGATACGCAGTATTTT
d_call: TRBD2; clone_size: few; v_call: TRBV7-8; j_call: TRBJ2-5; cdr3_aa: CASSLASSGRLETQYF; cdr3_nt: TGTGCCAGCAGCTTAGCGTCTAGCGGGAGACTTGAGACCCAGTACTTC
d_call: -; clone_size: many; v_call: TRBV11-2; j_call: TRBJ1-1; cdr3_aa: CASSLGGHLGTEAFF; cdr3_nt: TGTGCCAGCAGCTTAGGAGGACACCTGGGGACTGAAGCTTTCTTT
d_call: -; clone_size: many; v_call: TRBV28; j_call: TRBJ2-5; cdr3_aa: CASSAEIQETQYF; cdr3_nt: TGTGCCAGCAGTGCAGAAATCCAAGAGACCCAGTACTTC
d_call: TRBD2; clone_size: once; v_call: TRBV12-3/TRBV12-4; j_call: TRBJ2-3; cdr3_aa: CASSFNPSGRGNTQYF; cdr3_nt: TGTGCCAGCAGTTTTAATCCTAGCGGACGGGGGAATACGCAGTATTTT
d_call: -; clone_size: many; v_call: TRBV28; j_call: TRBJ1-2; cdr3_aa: CASIGGRNYGYTF; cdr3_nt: TGTGCCAGCATAGGGGGTAGGAACTATGGCTACACCTTC
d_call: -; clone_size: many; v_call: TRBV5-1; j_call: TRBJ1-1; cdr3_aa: CASSLDKGWDTEAFF; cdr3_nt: TGCGCCAGCAGCTTGGATAAGGGTTGGGACACTGAAGCTTTCTTT
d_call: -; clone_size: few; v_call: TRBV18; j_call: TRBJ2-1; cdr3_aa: CASSLTGPSYNEQFF; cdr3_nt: TGTGCCAGCTCCCTTACCGGGCCCTCTTACAATGAGCAGTTCTTC
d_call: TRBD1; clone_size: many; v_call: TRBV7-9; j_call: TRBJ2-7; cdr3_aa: CASSFLRGMSYEQYF; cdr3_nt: TGTGCCAGCAGCTTTCTCAGGGGGATGTCCTACGAGCAGTACTTC
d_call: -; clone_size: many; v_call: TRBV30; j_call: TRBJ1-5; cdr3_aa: CAWSLGGTSNQPQHF; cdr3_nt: TGTGCCTGGAGCCTAGGGGGGACTAGCAATCAGCCCCAGCATTTT
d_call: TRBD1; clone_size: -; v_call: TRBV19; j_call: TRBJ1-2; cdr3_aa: CASMKTGDYGYTF; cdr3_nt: TGTGCCAGTATGAAAACAGGGGACTATGGCTACACCTTC
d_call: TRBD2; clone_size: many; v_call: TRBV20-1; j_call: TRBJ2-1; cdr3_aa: CSVRTSGPQFF; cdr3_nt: TGCAGTGTTCGCACTAGCGGCCCCCAGTTCTTC
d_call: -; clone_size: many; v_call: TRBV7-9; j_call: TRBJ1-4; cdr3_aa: CASSHDGSNEKLFF; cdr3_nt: TGTGCCAGCAGCCACGACGGATCTAATGAAAAACTGTTTTTT
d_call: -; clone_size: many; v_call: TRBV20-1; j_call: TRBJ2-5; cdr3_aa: CSARVARIETQYF; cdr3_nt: TGCAGTGCTAGAGTCGCTCGTATCGAGACCCAGTACTTC
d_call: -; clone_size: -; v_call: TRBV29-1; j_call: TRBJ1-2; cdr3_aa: CSCTETRGRGYTF; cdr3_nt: TGCAGCTGTACGGAGACGCGGGGCCGTGGCTACACCTTC
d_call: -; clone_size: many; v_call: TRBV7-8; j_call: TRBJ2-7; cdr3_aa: CASSWRGNYEQYF; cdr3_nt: TGTGCCAGCAGCTGGAGGGGGAACTACGAGCAGTACTTC
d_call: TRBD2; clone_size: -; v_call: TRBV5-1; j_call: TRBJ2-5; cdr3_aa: CASSVRLRTSGTETQYF; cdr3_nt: TGCGCCAGCAGCGTCCGTCTAAGGACTAGCGGAACCGAGACCCAGTACTTC
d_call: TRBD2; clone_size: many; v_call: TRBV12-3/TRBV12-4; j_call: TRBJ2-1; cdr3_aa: CASRPGAGGMNEQFF; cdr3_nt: TGTGCCAGCAGGCCAGGAGCGGGAGGAATGAATGAGCAGTTCTTC
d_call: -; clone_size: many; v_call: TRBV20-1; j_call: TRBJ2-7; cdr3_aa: CSAREWRGQNEQYF; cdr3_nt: TGCAGTGCTAGAGAATGGCGGGGGCAGAACGAGCAGTACTTC
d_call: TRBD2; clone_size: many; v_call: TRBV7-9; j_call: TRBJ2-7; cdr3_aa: CASSLGVSGRGYEQYF; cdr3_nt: TGTGCCAGCAGCTTAGGGGTTAGCGGGAGGGGCTACGAGCAGTACTTC
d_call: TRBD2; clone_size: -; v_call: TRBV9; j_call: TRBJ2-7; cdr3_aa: CASSVAGGNYEQYF; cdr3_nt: TGTGCCAGCAGCGTAGCGGGAGGGAACTACGAGCAGTACTTC
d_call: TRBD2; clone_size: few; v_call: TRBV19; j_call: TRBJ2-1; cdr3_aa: CASSGVAGSYNEQFF; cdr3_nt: TGTGCCAGTAGTGGGGTAGCGGGGTCCTACAATGAGCAGTTCTTC
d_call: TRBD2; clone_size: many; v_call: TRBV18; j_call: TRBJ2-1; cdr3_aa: CASSPRTSANNEQFF; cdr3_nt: TGTGCCAGCTCCCCTAGGACTAGCGCCAACAATGAGCAGTTCTTC
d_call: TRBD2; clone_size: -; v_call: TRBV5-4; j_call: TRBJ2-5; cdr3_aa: CASSPRGGTSGPTGTQYF; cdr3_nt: TGTGCCAGCAGCCCAAGGGGCGGAACTAGCGGGCCCACGGGGACCCAGTACTTC
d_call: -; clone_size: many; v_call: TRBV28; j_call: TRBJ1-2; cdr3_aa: CASSPRFNYGYTF; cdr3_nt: TGTGCCAGCAGTCCCAGATTTAACTATGGCTACACCTTC
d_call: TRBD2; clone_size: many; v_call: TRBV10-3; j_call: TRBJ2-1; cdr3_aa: CAIKSSGRANEQFF; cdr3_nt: TGTGCCATCAAATCCAGCGGGAGGGCTAATGAGCAGTTCTTC
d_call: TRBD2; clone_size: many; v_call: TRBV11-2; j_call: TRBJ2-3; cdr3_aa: CASSGTGGTSVTDTQYF; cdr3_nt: TGTGCCAGCAGCGGGACCGGTGGGACTAGCGTGACAGATACGCAGTATTTT
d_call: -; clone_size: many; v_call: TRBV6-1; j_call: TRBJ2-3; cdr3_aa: CATTSRDTQYF; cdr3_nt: TGTGCCACCACCTCTAGGGATACGCAGTATTTT
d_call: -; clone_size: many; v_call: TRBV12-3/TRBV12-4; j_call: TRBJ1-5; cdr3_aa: CASSFSAHLGNQPQHF; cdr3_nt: TGTGCCAGCAGTTTTAGCGCCCACCTCGGCAATCAGCCCCAGCATTTT
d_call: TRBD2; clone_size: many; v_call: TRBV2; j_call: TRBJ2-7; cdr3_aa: CASSEGVAGGHEQYF; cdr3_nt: TGTGCCAGCAGTGAAGGAGTAGCGGGAGGTCACGAGCAGTACTTC
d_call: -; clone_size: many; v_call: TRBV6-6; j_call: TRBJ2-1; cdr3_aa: CASSYSQKPSYNEQFF; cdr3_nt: TGTGCCAGCAGTTACTCGCAGAAACCCTCCTACAATGAGCAGTTCTTC
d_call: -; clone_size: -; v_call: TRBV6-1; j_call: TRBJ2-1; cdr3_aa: CASSYTASSEHNEQFF; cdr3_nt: TGTGCCAGCAGTTACACCGCCTCCTCTGAGCACAATGAGCAGTTCTTC
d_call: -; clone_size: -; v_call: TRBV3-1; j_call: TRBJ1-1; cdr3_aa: CASSHSQVGSPEAFF; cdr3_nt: TGTGCCAGCAGCCATAGTCAGGTGGGAAGTCCTGAAGCTTTCTTT
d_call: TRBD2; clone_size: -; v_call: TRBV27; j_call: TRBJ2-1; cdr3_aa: CASRAGGAYNEQFF; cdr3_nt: TGTGCCAGCAGAGCGGGAGGGGCCTACAATGAGCAGTTCTTC
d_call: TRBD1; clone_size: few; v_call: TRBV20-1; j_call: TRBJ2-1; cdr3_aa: CSASYRGIPYNEQFF; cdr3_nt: TGCAGTGCTAGCTACAGGGGAATCCCCTACAATGAGCAGTTCTTC
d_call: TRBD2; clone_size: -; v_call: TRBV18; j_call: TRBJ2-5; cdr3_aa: CASSPPNSGRKETQYF; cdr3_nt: TGTGCCAGCTCACCACCGAATAGCGGGAGAAAAGAGACCCAGTACTTC
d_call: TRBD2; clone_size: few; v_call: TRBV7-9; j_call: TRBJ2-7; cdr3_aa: CASSLGVRVGGRSDEQYF; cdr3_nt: TGTGCCAGCAGCTTAGGTGTGAGGGTGGGCGGGAGGTCGGACGAGCAGTACTTC
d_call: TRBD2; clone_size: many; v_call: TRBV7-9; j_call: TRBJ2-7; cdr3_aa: CATTSWREGSEQYF; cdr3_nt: TGTGCCACTACGAGCTGGCGGGAGGGAAGCGAGCAGTACTTC
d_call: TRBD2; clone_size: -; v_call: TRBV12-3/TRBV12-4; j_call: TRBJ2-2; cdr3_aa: CASRPGLGSSGELFF; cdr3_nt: TGTGCCAGCAGGCCGGGACTAGGATCGTCCGGGGAGCTGTTTTTT
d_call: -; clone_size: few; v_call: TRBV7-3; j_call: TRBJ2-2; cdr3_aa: CASSPHRDVGELFF; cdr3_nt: TGTGCCAGCAGCCCGCACAGGGACGTCGGGGAGCTGTTTTTT
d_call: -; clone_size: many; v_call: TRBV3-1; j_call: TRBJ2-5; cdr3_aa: CASSQRATQETQYF; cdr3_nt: TGTGCCAGCAGCCAAAGGGCTACCCAAGAGACCCAGTACTTC
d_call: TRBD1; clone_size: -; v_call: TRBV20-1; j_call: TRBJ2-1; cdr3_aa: CSVTGTGPHNEQFF; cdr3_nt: TGCAGCGTGACCGGGACAGGGCCCCACAATGAGCAGTTCTTC
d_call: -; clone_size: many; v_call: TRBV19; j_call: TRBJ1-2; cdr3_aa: CASSTEDNYGYTF; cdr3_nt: TGTGCCAGTAGTACCGAGGATAACTATGGCTACACCTTC